These T cell receptor beta chains were read from a single sample in a study of CD8 T cells in Susac syndrome. TCRdb used MiXCR to reprocess the immunoSEQ multiplex PCR reads, holding one entry per CDR3 protein. Here the sample spans about 120,000 distinct CDR3 sequences, less than 95% being singletons. The source material was CD4+ T cells from PBMCs. These receptors were collected from a human donor with multiple sclerosis. The CDR3 runs from the conserved cysteine through the conserved F or W.

>TRBJ2-1|16|TRBV19
CASSPDRGRFYNEQFF
>TRBJ2-2|16|TRBV7-9
CASSSRLAGATGELFF
>TRBJ2-4|12|TRBV5-4
CASSLDRNIQYF
>TRBJ1-1|14|TRBV2
CASSEILVNTEAFF
>TRBJ2-2|14|TRBV30
CAGPGTANTGELFF
>TRBJ2-6|16|TRBV3-1
CASSQGAASGANVLTF
>TRBJ2-5|10|TRBV19
CASKGETQYF
>TRBJ1-2|16|TRBV18
CASSPAEAGANYGYTF
>TRBJ1-2|15|TRBV19
CASSIELGPNYGYTF
>TRBJ1-1|16|TRBV7-9
CASSLPSGGAMAEAFF
>TRBJ1-5|12|TRBV30
CAWSAGGQPQHF
>TRBJ1-5|15|TRBV12-3/TRBV12-4
CASSLMGYSNQPQHF
>TRBJ1-2|14|TRBV29-1
CSVDRDQANYGYTF
>TRBJ2-5|16|TRBV12-3/TRBV12-4
CASSLGGLPFQETQYF
>TRBJ2-5|16|TRBV5-4
CASSSGAKTYQETQYF
>TRBJ2-2|13|TRBV4-3
CASSQREAGELFF
>TRBJ1-2|12|TRBV6-5
CASIGRQGGYTF
>TRBJ2-5|12|TRBV12-3/TRBV12-4
CASKREQETQYF
>TRBJ1-1|15|TRBV20-1
CSARPLQGLSTEAFF
>TRBJ2-1|15|TRBV11-2
CASSPDRGAYNEQFF
>TRBJ2-7|11|TRBV25-1
CASSGIYEQYF
>TRBJ2-7|13|TRBV25-1
CASSEKGAREQYF
>TRBJ2-1|12|TRBV7-3
CASSEGVNEQFF
>TRBJ2-7|15|TRBV3-1
CASSQGRPPTYEQYF
>TRBJ2-5|16|TRBV7-2
CASSLLGQGVGETQYF
>TRBJ2-5|16|TRBV19
CASSTQAGALLETQYF
>TRBJ1-2|11|TRBV3-1
CAISDLYGYTF
>TRBJ2-7|14|TRBV10-3
CAISADRGPYEQYF
>TRBJ1-1|13|TRBV30
CASRGVANTEAFF
>TRBJ2-5|14|TRBV29-1
CSVDISGGGETQYF
>TRBJ1-4|12|TRBV4-2
CASSPGSEKLFF
>TRBJ2-7|13|TRBV29-1
CSVEGQGGYEQYF
>TRBJ2-3|19|TRBV5-1
CASSRLPRQRQTSTDTQYF
>TRBJ2-1|12|TRBV27
CASSSQREQRFF
>TRBJ1-5|13|TRBV2
CASSRGRSQPQHF
>TRBJ2-2|14|TRBV24-1
CATSDYPGTGELFF
>TRBJ2-1|15|TRBV16
CASGLQGIGYNEQFF
>TRBJ2-7|11|TRBV7-2
CASSLAGEQYF
>TRBJ2-2|16|TRBV5-6
CASSLSGQGNTGELFF
>TRBJ2-7|14|TRBV29-1
CSVEWAGPYYEQYF
>TRBJ1-2|16|TRBV3-1
CASSQDLVRGNYGYTF
>TRBJ1-1|14|TRBV29-1
CSVERPGGHTEAFF
>TRBJ1-5|14|TRBV7-9
CASSFDRGNQPQHF
>TRBJ1-2|14|TRBV4-3
CASSQGQDFYGYTF
>TRBJ2-5|14|TRBV7-9
CASSEQGVSGTQYF
>TRBJ2-6|16|TRBV5-1
CASSDGQLSGANVLTF
>TRBJ1-2|12|TRBV12-3/TRBV12-4
CASSPGLGGYTF
>TRBJ2-7|14|TRBV9
CASSVGMAGWEQYF
>TRBJ1-1|14|TRBV2
CASTLTTLGTEAFF
>TRBJ1-2|15|TRBV4-3
CASSQDTGWAYGYTF